The 15 T cell receptor beta chains reported below all come from one sample, sequenced in a study of T cell responses to AZD1222 COVID-19 vaccine. Produced via immunoSEQ multiplex PCR; TCRdb's table is partial and in-frame only. Among some 50,000 clones listed, 65% to 80% were seen once. Here the sequenced sample was peripheral blood, taken on day 0 of MenACWY control vaccination. These TCRs come from an adult in good health.

The chain's CDR3 is CASSQIRDKSAFF. As DNA, the CDR3 is TGCGCCAGCAGCCAAATCCGGGACAAAAGCGCTTTCTTT. The V call is TRBV4-1, the J call TRBJ1-1, with a tentative D call TRBD1 (6 bases). Per germline, CDR1 MGHRA and CDR2 YSYEKL. V was trimmed by 2 bases and J by 11 bases, leaving 15 bases between them. CDR3 length equals 13 residues.

This clone was detected only once. J is TRBJ2-7 and V is TRBV7-9; D unclear. The V and J ends lost 4 bases and 0 bases respectively, with 7 bases between them. This CDR3 spans 13 amino acids. CDR1 is SEHNR, CDR2 FQNEAQ, per germline (reference sequence). The CDR3 sequence: CASSSAVSYEQYF. For the CDR3, the DNA is TGTGCCAGCAGCTCGGCAGTCTCCTACGAGCAGTACTTC.

The rearrangement links TRBV5-4 to TRBJ1-2; 9 nucleotides align to TRBD1. The CDR3 runs 17 residues. Trimming cost V 0 bases and J 6 bases; bases outside gene matches: 12. Per germline, CDR1 SGHNT and CDR2 YYREEE (reference sequence). CDR3 protein: CASSLGGTGNAIDGYTF. CDR3 sequence (DNA): TGTGCCAGCAGCTTGGGAGGGACAGGGAATGCGATCGATGGCTACACCTTC.

The chain has TRBV5-1 and TRBJ2-5, with D unresolved. V lost 6 bases to trimming and J lost 5 bases, with 26 bases between them. The V gene's germline CDR1 is SGHRS and CDR2 YFSETQ. The CDR3 sequence is 17 residues long. DNA of the CDR3: TGCGCCAGCACCTCCACCGGGTCCATGGTAATTAGGGAGACCCAGTACTTC. It is translated as CASTSTGSMVIRETQYF.

J is TRBJ2-3 and V is TRBV3-1 (or the pseudogene TRBV3-2); 15 bases map to TRBD2. Germline CDR1 and CDR2: LGHDT and YNNKEL (reference sequence). This CDR3 has 16 residues. V lost 4 bases to trimming and J lost 6 bases; unmatched junction nucleotides: 5. The CDR3 is CASSRGLAGGQDTQYF. DNA for the CDR3: TGTGCCAGCAGCCGGGGACTAGCGGGGGGCCAGGATACGCAGTATTTT.

This chain uses TRBV20-1 with TRBJ1-2; no reliable D call. The CDR3 is 12 residues long. The ends were cut back, 3 bases at V and 4 bases at J, with 9 bases in the middle. Germline values: CDR1 DFQATT, CDR2 SNEGSKA (reference sequence). The CDR3 reads CSASMHPYGYTF. The CDR3, as DNA: TGCAGTGCTAGTATGCACCCCTATGGCTACACCTTC.

This clone showed up just a few times. This chain joins TRBV7-8 and TRBJ1-5; 8 positions agree with TRBD1. V was clipped by 4 bases and J by 10 bases; unmatched bases: 9. CDR1 and CDR2 from the germline V gene are SGHVS and FQNEAQ. This CDR3 is built from 14 residues. The CDR3 region is CASSWGTGFEPQHF. CDR3 nucleotides: TGTGCCAGCAGCTGGGGGACAGGTTTCGAACCCCAGCATTTT.

This clone was observed a single time. The junction and the germline gene differ at one end; a read error may be behind it. The CDR3 nucleotides are TGTGCCAGCAGCTTGCTGGGACAGGGGGAAATGCCCTTT. The encoded protein is CASSLLGQGEMPF. The chain joins TRBV5-4 to TRBJ2-3; 11 nucleotides line up with TRBD1. From germline, CDR1 is SGHNT and CDR2 YYREEE (reference sequence). This CDR3 is built from 13 residues.

The chain has TRBV20-1 and TRBJ2-3; a possible D gene is TRBD1 (6 bases). V shed 4 bases and J shed 7 bases, with 9 bases lying between them. The CDR3 contains 11 residues. The V gene's germline CDR1 is DFQATT and CDR2 SNEGSKA (reference sequence). This chain's CDR3 is CSAKQGHTQYF. The CDR3 DNA sequence: TGCAGTGCTAAACAGGGCCATACGCAGTATTTT.

The gene calls are TRBV9 and TRBJ2-1; 7 positions match TRBD1. V shed 4 bases, J shed 0 bases, and the junction held 13 bases outside the gene matches. From germline, CDR1 is SGDLS and CDR2 YYNGEE. The CDR3 runs 18 residues. DNA for the CDR3: TGTGCCAGCAGCCGAAACTTTCAGACAGGGCACTCCTACAATGAGCAGTTCTTC. This sequence encodes CASSRNFQTGHSYNEQFF. The full variable domain, in which reference TRBV9 and TRBJ2-1 provide the parts outside the CDR3, is DSGVTQTPKHLITATGQRVTLRCSPRSGDLSVYWYQQSLDQGLQFLIQYYNGEERAKGNILERFSAQQFPDLHSELNLSSLELGDSALYFCASSRNFQTGHSYNEQFFGPGTRLTVL.

This chain connects TRBV5-1 to TRBJ1-1; D uncertain. CDR1 is SGHRS and CDR2 is YFSETQ in the germline V gene. The V and J ends lost 0 bases and 7 bases respectively, with 13 bases between them. This CDR3 has 14 amino acids. CDR3 residues: CASSLAFGDREAFF. DNA of the CDR3: TGCGCCAGCAGCTTGGCTTTTGGGGATCGTGAAGCTTTCTTT.

The chain links TRBV5-1 to TRBJ1-1; TRBD1 agrees at 7 bases. V gave up 0 bases and J gave up 5 bases; unmatched junction bases: 13. CDR3 size: 17 residues. Germline V gene data show CDR1 as SGHRS and CDR2 as YFSETQ. CDR3 residues: CASSLASGAPRGTEAFF. For the CDR3, the DNA is TGCGCCAGCAGCTTGGCGTCAGGGGCTCCCAGGGGGACTGAAGCTTTCTTT.

This rearrangement joins TRBV7-9 to TRBJ2-1; D may correspond to TRBD1 or TRBD2 (5 bases each). The CDR3 totals 16 residues. The ends were cut back, 5 bases at V and 9 bases at J, with 23 bases in the middle. Germline V gene data show CDR1 as SEHNR and CDR2 as FQNEAQ (reference sequence). The CDR3 DNA reads TGTGCCAGCAGCCCGGGCAGGGAGAGACTACGAAGTGAGCAGTTCTTC. This gives the protein CASSPGRERLRSEQFF.

The genes are TRBV19 and TRBJ1-5, with no clear D. Between the trimmed V and J ends, which lost 3 bases and 4 bases, there was a span of 7 bases. The germline V gene encodes CDR1 LNHDA and CDR2 SQIVND (reference sequence). The CDR3 extends over 13 amino acids. The CDR3 here is CASSMAENQPQHF. CDR3 DNA sequence: TGTGCCAGTAGTATGGCAGAGAATCAGCCCCAGCATTTT.

The table lists this clone with a few counts. The chain has TRBV13 and TRBJ1-1; D call uncertain. V lost 5 bases and J lost 0, with 7 bases in between. Germline CDR1 reads PRHDT; CDR2 reads FYEKMQ (reference sequence). There are 13 residues in the CDR3. CDR3 sequence (DNA): TGTGCCAGCAGCCCCACCTTGAACACTGAAGCTTTCTTT. Protein: CASSPTLNTEAFF. Looking up the rest from reference TRBV13 and TRBJ1-1 gives the full variable domain: AAGVIQSPRHLIKEKRETATLKCYPIPRHDTVYWYQQGPGQDPQFLISFYEKMQSDKGSIPDRFSAQQFSDYHSELNMSSLELGDSALYFCASSPTLNTEAFFGQGTRLTVV.